The rows below give T cell receptor beta chains drawn from one sample of a study of shared clonotypes between healthy human individuals. This table comes from immunoSEQ multiplex PCR, and its TCRdb copy is limited to in-frame clones, with some not included. The sample consists of about 2.4 million clones, approximately 93% of them appearing once. Material: naive CD4+ T cells from PBMCs. The receptors were gathered from a man between 18 and 35 years old in good health. Some clones in this sample may be carry-over from other donors' samples. Both conserved end residues are part of each CDR3.

v_gene	CDR3aa
TRBV7-2	CASSLESRIQETQYF
TRBV5-1	CASSPLGVQETQYF
TRBV28	CASSLYTTGELFF
TRBV28	CASSLSPGRGNQPQHF
TRBV7-3	CASSRLAGGPRGSETQYF
TRBV6-5	CASSYYNRRINYGYTF
TRBV6-1	CASRMRQLYNSPLHF
TRBV9	CASSVSSGLAGGEQYF
TRBV7-6	CASSRGTSGTAYNEQFF
TRBV30	CAWMQGSYNEQFF
TRBV5-4	CASSLGGQGYEQYF
TRBV12-5	CASGSDSSGRRNGELFF
TRBV5-4	CASSSSLAGVGDTQYF
TRBV30	CAWSEGGGNQPQHF
TRBV5-1	CASSLETASRWNEQFF
TRBV6-5	CASSRKGYQPQHF
TRBV10-3	CAISEPGLAGAHNEQFF
TRBV30	CAWSAQFSGNTIYF
TRBV28	CASSWVLGEKLFF
TRBV7-2	CASSLRGGAAGSYEQYF